The rows below give T cell receptor beta chains drawn from one sample of a study of CD8 T cells in cerebrospinal fluid in Alzheimer's disease. Each CDR3 protein gets one entry in TCRdb, which reprocessed the 10x single-cell sequencing reads and gives no DNA. The sample table sets out over a thousand distinct CDR3 sequences. Sequenced: cerebrospinal fluid. The receptors come from a human donor with Alzheimer's disease. Each CDR3 is given with its conserved first and last residue. Clone size, where shown, is once, few, many, or a class for clones that have expanded.

V gene	J gene	clone size	CDR3 protein
TRBV20-1	TRBJ2-5	medium-sized	CSARDRETQYF
TRBV18	TRBJ2-1	medium-sized	CASRTSAYNEQFF
TRBV12-3/TRBV12-4	TRBJ1-1	medium-sized	CASSLMTAEAFF
TRBV19	TRBJ2-3	.	CASSIYRTWSPDTQYF
TRBV7-2	TRBJ1-5	medium-sized	CASSSLGGNSNQPQHF
TRBV23-1	TRBJ1-1	.	CASSTTSAEAFF
TRBV6-5	TRBJ1-1	medium-sized	CASSRDRVNTEAFF
TRBV7-2	TRBJ1-2	medium-sized	CASSPHGGGYTF
TRBV6-1	TRBJ1-6	medium-sized	CASSAQGVHNSPLHF